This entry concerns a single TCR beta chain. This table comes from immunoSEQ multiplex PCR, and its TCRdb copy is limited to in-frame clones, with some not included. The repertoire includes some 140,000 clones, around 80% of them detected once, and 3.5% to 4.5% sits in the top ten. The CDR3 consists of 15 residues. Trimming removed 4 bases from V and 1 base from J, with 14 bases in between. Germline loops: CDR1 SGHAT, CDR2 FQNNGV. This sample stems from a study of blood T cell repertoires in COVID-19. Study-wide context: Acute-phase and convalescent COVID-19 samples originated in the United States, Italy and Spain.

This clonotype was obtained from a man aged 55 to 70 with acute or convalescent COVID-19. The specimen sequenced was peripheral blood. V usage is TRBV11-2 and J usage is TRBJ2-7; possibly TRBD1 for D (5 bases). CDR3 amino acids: CASSSNGHKSYEQYF. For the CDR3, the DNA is TGTGCCAGCAGCTCTAACGGACATAAGTCCTACGAGCAGTACTTC. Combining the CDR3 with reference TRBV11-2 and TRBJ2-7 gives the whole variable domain EAGVAQSPRYKIIEKRQSVAFWCNPISGHATLYWYQQILGQGPKLLIQFQNNGVVDDSQLPKDRFSAERLKGVDSTLKIQPAKLEDSAVYLCASSSNGHKSYEQYFGPGTRLTVT.